Described below is a single T cell receptor (beta chain) sequence and its context. No antigen is known for it. CDR3 size: 16 residues. V lost 0 bases and J lost 4, with 16 bases in between. The germline gives CDR1 SGHDT, CDR2 YYEEEE. This specimen belongs to a study of shared clonotypes between healthy human individuals. Study overall: Per-donor plates numbered three CD4 naive, three CD4 memory, two CD8 naive and one CD8 memory. General observations from the study: For naive CD4 cells, around 5% of clonotypes were shared across a few donors.

Replicate sorted-subset PCRs were loaded with around 220 ng DNA, tens of thousands of T cell genomes. Generated by immunoSEQ multiplex PCR, the TCRdb table keeps only in-frame clones and is missing some. Among about 1 million clones listed, 70% to 80% were seen once. The sequencing input was memory CD4+ T cells sorted from blood. Subset given: CD45RA-negative fraction. This TCR was sampled from a man aged 18-30 years in good health. The chain recombines TRBV5-6 with TRBJ1-1; D gene ambiguous. CDR3 sequence (DNA): TGTGCCAGCAGCTTGGCGGCAGGCGTCGGTATCACTGAAGCTTTCTTT. It encodes CASSLAAGVGITEAFF.